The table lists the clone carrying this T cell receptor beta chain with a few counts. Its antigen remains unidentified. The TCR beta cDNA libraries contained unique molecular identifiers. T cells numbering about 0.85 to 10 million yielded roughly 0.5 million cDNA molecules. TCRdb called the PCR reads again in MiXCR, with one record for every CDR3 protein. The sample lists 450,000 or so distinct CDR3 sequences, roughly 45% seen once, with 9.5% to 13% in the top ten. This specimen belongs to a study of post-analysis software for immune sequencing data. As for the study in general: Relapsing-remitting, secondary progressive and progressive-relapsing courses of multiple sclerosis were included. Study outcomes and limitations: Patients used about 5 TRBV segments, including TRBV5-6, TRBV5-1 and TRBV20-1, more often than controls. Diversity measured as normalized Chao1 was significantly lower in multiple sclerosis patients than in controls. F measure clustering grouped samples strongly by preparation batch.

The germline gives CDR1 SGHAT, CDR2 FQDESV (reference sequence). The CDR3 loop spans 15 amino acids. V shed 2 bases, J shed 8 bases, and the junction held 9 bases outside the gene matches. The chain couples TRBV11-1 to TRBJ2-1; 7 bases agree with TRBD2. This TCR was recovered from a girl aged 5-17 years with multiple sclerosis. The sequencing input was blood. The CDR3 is CASSLTRAREDEQFF. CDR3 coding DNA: TGTGCCAGCAGCTTAACCAGGGCCCGGGAGGATGAGCAGTTCTTC.